The entry that follows covers one TCR beta chain sequence. Its target is unknown. The source of the sample is a study of cytomegalovirus exposure and HLA in healthy donors. Study results and caveats: Among TCR sequences, most were rare, though some public TCRs appeared in many donors.

The donors were part of the validation cohort, which consisted of over a hundred subjects and was separate from the first cohort of several hundred subjects. With 3 bases clipped from V and 4 bases from J, the junction kept 5 bases outside the gene matches. Germline V lookup: CDR1 MNHNY, CDR2 SVGAGI (reference sequence). This CDR3 spans 15 amino acids. The repertoire was sequenced with immunoSEQ multiplex PCR; TCRdb's copy has only in-frame clones and lacks some. The sample holds over 150,000 clones, 95% to 96% seen once. The TCR sequence derives from a woman aged 18-29 years in good health and CMV-seronegative. Sequenced input: PBMCs. V is TRBV6-6 and J is TRBJ2-5, with TRBD1 identical over 10 bases. CDR3 loop: CASSYSTGGRETQYF. The CDR3 bases are TGTGCCAGCAGTTATTCGACAGGGGGCAGAGAGACCCAGTACTTC.